The TCR beta chain described here comes from a study of long-term antiretroviral therapy in people with HIV. This clone was counted between two and nine times. Germline V gene lookup returns CDR1 SGHRS and CDR2 YFSETQ. The V end was cut by 3 bases, the J end by 0 bases, with 16 bases between. This CDR3 comprises 17 residues. immunoSEQ v3.0 was run at survey level. TCRdb's table, derived via immunoSEQ multiplex PCR, lists solely in-frame clones and lacks some. Of more than 20,000 clones in the sample, about 83% were seen once. This TCR came from a man aged 18 to 30 with HIV. This chain uses TRBV5-1 with TRBJ1-3; D perhaps matches TRBD1 (5 bases). The starting material was unsorted PBMCs, obtained 3 years after starting antiretroviral therapy. This chain's CDR3 is CASSSLGLLGSGNTIYF. CDR3 bases: TGCGCCAGCAGCTCACTGGGACTCCTTGGCTCTGGAAACACCATATATTTT.